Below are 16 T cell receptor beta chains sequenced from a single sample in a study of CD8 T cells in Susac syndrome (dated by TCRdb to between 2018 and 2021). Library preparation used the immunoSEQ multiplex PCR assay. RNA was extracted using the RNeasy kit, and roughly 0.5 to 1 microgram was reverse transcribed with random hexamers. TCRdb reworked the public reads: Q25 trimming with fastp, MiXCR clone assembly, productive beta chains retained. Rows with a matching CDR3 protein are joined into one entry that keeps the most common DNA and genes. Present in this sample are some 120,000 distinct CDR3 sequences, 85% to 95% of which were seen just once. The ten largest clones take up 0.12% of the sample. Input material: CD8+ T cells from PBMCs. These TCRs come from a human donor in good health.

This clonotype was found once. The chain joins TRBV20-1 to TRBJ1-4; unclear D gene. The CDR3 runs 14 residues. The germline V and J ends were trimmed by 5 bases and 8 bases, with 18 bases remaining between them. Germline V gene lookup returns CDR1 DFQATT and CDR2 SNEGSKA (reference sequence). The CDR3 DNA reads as TGCAGTGCTTACCCCTGGCCGAGGGAGGAAAAACTGTTTTTT. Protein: CSAYPWPREEKLFF.

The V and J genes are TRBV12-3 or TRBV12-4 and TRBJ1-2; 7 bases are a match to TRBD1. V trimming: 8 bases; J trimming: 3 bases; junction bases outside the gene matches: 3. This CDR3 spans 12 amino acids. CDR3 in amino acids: CASVGQHYGYTF. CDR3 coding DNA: TGTGCCAGCGTGGGACAGCACTATGGCTACACCTTC.

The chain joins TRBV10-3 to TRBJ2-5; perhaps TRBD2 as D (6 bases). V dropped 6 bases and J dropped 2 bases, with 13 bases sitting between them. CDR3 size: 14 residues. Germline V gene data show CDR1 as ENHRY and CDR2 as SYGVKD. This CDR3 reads CAIREGGGQETQYF. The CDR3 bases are TGTGCCATCAGGGAGGGTGGCGGACAAGAGACCCAGTACTTC.

CDR3: CASLRTPDEQYF. The CDR3 DNA follows: TGTGCCAGCCTACGGACTCCGGACGAGCAGTACTTC. The rearrangement uses TRBV6-2 or TRBV6-3 and TRBJ2-7; TRBD2 is a possible D gene (5 bases). Per germline, CDR1 MNHEY and CDR2 SVGEGT. This CDR3 is built from 12 residues. Deletions cut 8 bases from V and 5 bases from J, with 13 bases between.

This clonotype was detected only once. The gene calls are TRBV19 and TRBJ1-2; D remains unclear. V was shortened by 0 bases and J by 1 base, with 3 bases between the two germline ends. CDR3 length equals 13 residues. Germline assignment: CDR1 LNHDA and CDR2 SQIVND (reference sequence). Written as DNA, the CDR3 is TGTGCCAGTAGTATAGAAGGTAACTATGGCTACACCTTC. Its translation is CASSIEGNYGYTF.

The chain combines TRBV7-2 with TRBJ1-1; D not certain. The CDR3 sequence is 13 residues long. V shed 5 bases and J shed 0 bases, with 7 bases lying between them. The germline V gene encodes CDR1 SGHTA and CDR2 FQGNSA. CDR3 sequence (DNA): TGTGCCAGCAGCCCGACTGTGAACACTGAAGCTTTCTTT. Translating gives CASSPTVNTEAFF.

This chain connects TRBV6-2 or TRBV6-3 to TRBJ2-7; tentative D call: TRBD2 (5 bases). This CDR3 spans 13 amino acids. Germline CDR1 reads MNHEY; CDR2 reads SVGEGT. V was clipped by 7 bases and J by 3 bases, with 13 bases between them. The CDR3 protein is CASNPPGIYEQYF. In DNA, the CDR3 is TGTGCCAGCAATCCTCCGGGGATCTACGAGCAGTACTTC.

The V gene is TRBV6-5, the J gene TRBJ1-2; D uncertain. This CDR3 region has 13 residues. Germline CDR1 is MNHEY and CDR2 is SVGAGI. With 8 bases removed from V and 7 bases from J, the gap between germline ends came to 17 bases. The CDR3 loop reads CASRPLDLAGYTF. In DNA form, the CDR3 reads TGTGCCAGCCGCCCCCTGGACCTAGCTGGCTACACCTTC.

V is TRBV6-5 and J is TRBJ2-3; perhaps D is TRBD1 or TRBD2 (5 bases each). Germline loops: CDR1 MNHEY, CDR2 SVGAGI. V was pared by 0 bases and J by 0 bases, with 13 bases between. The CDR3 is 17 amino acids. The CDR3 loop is CASSYSRGGGSTDTQYF. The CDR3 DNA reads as TGTGCCAGCAGTTACTCGCGCGGTGGGGGAAGCACAGATACGCAGTATTTT.

CDR3 bases: TGTGCCAGCAGCATCCTACAGGGCATACAGCCCCAGCATTTT. It specifies CASSILQGIQPQHF. The V and J genes are TRBV6-2 or TRBV6-3 and TRBJ1-5; possible D gene TRBD1, 6 bases. Deletions cut 6 bases from V and 7 bases from J, with 16 bases between. Germline V lookup: CDR1 MNHEY, CDR2 SVGEGT. CDR3 length: 14 residues.

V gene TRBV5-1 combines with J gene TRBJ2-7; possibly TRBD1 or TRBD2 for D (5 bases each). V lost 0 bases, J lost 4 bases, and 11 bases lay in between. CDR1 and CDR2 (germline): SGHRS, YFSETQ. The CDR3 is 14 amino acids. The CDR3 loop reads CASSLAGRDYEQYF. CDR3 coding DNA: TGCGCCAGCAGCTTGGCAGGGAGAGATTACGAGCAGTACTTC.

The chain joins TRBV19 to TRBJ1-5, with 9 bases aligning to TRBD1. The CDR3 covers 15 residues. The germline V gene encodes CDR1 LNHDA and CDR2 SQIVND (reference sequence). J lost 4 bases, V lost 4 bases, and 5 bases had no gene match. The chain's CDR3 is CASSSRDRANQPQHF. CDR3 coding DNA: TGTGCCAGTAGTAGTCGGGACAGGGCTAATCAGCCCCAGCATTTT.

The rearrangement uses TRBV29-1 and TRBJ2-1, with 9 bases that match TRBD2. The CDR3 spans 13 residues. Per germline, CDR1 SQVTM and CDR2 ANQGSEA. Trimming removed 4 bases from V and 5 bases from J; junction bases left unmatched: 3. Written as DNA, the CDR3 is TGCAGCGTTGCGTCTAGCGGGGACAATGAGCAGTTCTTC. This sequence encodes CSVASSGDNEQFF.

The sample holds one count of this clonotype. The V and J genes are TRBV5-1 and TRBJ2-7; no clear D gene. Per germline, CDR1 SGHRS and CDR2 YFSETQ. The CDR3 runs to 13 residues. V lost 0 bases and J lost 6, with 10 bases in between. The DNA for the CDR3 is TGCGCCAGCAGCTTGGGTACTTCTCCCGAGCAGTACTTC. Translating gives CASSLGTSPEQYF.

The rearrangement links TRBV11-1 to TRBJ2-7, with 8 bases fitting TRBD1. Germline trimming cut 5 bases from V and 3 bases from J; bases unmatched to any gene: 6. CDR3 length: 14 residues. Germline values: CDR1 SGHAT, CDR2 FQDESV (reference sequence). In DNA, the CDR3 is TGTGCCAGCAGCCGGGGACAGGAACTCTACGAGCAGTACTTC. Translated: CASSRGQELYEQYF.

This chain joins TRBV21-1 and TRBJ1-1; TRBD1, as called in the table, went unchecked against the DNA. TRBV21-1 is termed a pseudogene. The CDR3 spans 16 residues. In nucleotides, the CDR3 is TGTGCCAGCAGCAAAGTGCCCCCCTCACCGGGGACTGAAGCTTTCTTT. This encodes CASSKVPPSPGTEAFF.